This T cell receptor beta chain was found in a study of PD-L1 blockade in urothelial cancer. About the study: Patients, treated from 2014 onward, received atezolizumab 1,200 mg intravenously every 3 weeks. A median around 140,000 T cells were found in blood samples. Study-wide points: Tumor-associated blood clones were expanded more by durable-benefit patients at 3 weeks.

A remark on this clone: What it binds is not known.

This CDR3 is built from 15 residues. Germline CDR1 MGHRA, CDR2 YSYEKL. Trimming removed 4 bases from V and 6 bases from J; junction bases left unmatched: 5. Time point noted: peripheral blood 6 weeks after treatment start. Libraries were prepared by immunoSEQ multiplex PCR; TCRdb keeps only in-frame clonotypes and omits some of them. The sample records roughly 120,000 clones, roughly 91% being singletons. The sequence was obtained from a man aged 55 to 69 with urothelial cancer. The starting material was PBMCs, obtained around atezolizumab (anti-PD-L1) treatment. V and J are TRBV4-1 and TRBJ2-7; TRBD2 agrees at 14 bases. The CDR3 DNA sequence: TGCGCCAGCAGCCGACTAGCGGGAGGGGAAAGCGAGCAGTACTTC. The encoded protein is CASSRLAGGESEQYF.